A selection of T cell receptor beta chains follows, all from one sample in a study of blood T cell repertoires in COVID-19. The data were produced by immunoSEQ multiplex PCR, yet TCRdb's version contains in-frame clones alone and is incomplete. The data show tens of thousands of clones, roughly 88% seen once. The sequencing input was peripheral blood. These TCRs come from a man between 60 and 70 years old with acute or convalescent COVID-19. CDR3s include the opening cysteine and the closing phenylalanine or tryptophan. A D gene is named only where the DNA matches it firmly. Only some rows state a clone size, as once, few, many or a class for expanded clones.

d_gene	abundance	v_gene	j_gene	CDR3aa	CDR3nt
TRBD1	NA	TRBV7-2	TRBJ1-6	CASSPPGGLNSPLHF	TGTGCCAGCAGCCCTCCAGGGGGGCTTAATTCACCCCTCCACTTT
NA	NA	TRBV7-3	TRBJ2-5	CASSLTGGAAQYF	TGTGCCAGCAGCTTAACAGGGGGGGCGGCCCAGTACTTC
TRBD1	NA	TRBV19	TRBJ2-2	CASIPTGQGIGELFF	TGTGCCAGTATCCCTACGGGACAGGGTATCGGGGAGCTGTTTTTT
TRBD1	few	TRBV2	TRBJ1-6	CASARDRYSPLHF	TGTGCCAGCGCCCGGGACAGATATTCACCCCTCCACTTT
TRBD1	NA	TRBV27	TRBJ1-3	CASSPDRVERNTIYF	TGTGCCAGCAGTCCGGACAGGGTCGAAAGAAACACCATATATTTT
TRBD2	NA	TRBV5-1	TRBJ2-3	CASSALAGEDTQYF	TGCGCCAGCAGCGCGCTAGCGGGGGAAGATACGCAGTATTTT
TRBD1	NA	TRBV2	TRBJ2-1	CASSRTGEVGEQFF	TGTGCCAGCAGCCGCACAGGGGAAGTGGGTGAGCAGTTCTTC
TRBD1	few	TRBV18	TRBJ1-5	CASSSTGKLSQPQHF	TGTGCCAGCTCATCGACAGGGAAGCTTTCCCAGCCCCAGCATTTT
TRBD1	NA	TRBV19	TRBJ1-5	CASSIDRTGLFLQPQHF	TGTGCCAGTAGTATAGATCGGACAGGGCTGTTTTTGCAGCCCCAGCATTTT
NA	NA	TRBV20-1	TRBJ1-1	CSARGQGEAFF	TGCAGTGCTAGAGGTCAGGGTGAAGCTTTCTTT
TRBD2	NA	TRBV7-6	TRBJ2-5	CASSRLAGKETQYF	TGTGCCAGCAGCCGACTAGCGGGGAAAGAGACCCAGTACTTC
TRBD1	NA	TRBV29-1	TRBJ2-5	CSDLDRAETQYF	TGCAGCGATTTGGACAGGGCTGAGACCCAGTACTTC
NA	NA	TRBV5-1	TRBJ2-1	CASSLAPTNNEQFF	TGCGCCAGCAGCTTGGCCCCTACCAACAATGAGCAGTTCTTC
NA	NA	TRBV4-3	TRBJ2-1	CASSQDRGGEQFF	TGCGCCAGCAGCCAAGATAGGGGGGGTGAGCAGTTCTTC
TRBD1	NA	TRBV5-6	TRBJ2-2	CASSGTGGADTGELFF	TGTGCCAGCAGCGGGACAGGGGGCGCAGACACCGGGGAGCTGTTTTTT
NA	NA	TRBV28	TRBJ1-2	CASRTGVIGYTF	TGTGCCAGCAGAACCGGGGTGATAGGCTACACCTTC
TRBD1	NA	TRBV6-2/TRBV6-3	TRBJ1-5	CASSMGQYSNQPQHF	TGTGCCAGCAGTATGGGACAGTATAGCAATCAGCCCCAGCATTTT
NA	once	TRBV21-1	TRBJ1-5	CASSRTGSLERPQHF	TGTGCCAGCAGCAGAACAGGGTCCCTAGAGAGGCCCCAGCATTTT
NA	NA	TRBV7-3	TRBJ1-5	CASSFGGEQPQHF	TGTGCCAGCAGCTTCGGGGGTGAGCAGCCCCAGCATTTT
NA	NA	TRBV7-2	TRBJ1-1	CASSLAAGRRNTEAFF	TGTGCCAGCAGCTTAGCGGCAGGGCGGAGGAACACTGAAGCTTTCTTT
TRBD2	NA	TRBV24-1	TRBJ2-1	CATSDPSGAAYNEQFF	TGTGCCACCAGTGATCCTAGCGGGGCGGCCTACAATGAGCAGTTCTTC
NA	NA	TRBV5-1	TRBJ2-5	CASSLAREKETQYF	TGCGCCAGCAGCTTGGCCCGGGAAAAAGAGACCCAGTACTTC
TRBD1	NA	TRBV2	TRBJ2-2	CASSVLRVGGRTGELFF	TGTGCCAGCAGTGTCCTTCGGGTAGGGGGCAGGACCGGGGAGCTGTTTTTT
NA	NA	TRBV6-1	TRBJ1-1	CASSEVGTRDGEAFF	TGTGCCAGCAGTGAAGTAGGAACGCGGGATGGCGAAGCTTTCTTT
TRBD1	NA	TRBV18	TRBJ1-1	CASSQRQGFTEAFF	TGTGCCAGCTCCCAAAGACAGGGGTTCACTGAAGCTTTCTTT
NA	NA	TRBV5-1	TRBJ1-1	CASSSPGSWTEAFF	TGCGCCAGCAGCTCCCCAGGCTCTTGGACTGAAGCTTTCTTT